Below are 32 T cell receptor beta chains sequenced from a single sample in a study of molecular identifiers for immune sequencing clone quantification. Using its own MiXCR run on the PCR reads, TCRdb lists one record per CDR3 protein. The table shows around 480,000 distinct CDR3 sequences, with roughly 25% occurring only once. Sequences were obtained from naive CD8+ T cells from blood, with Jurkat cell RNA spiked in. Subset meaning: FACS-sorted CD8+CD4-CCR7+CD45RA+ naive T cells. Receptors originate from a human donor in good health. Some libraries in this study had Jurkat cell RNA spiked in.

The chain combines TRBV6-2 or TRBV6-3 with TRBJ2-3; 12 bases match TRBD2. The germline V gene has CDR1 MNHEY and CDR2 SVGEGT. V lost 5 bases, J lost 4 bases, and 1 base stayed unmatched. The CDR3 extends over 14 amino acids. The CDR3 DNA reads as TGTGCCAGCAGTCCTAGCGGGAGGGCAGATACGCAGTATTTT. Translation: CASSPSGRADTQYF.

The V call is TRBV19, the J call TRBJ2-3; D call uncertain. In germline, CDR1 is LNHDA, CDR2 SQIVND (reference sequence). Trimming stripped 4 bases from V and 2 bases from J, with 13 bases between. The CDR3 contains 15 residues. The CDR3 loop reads CASSSIAAFTDTQYF. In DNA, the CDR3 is TGTGCCAGTAGTAGTATAGCTGCGTTCACAGATACGCAGTATTTT.

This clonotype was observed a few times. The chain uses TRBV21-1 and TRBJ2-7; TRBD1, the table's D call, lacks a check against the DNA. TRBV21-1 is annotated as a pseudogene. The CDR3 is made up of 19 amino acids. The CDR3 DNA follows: TGTGCCAGCAGCAAGACTAGGGGTCGTAGGGGGCGCGAGCCCTACGAGCAGTACTTC. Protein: CASSKTRGRRGREPYEQYF.

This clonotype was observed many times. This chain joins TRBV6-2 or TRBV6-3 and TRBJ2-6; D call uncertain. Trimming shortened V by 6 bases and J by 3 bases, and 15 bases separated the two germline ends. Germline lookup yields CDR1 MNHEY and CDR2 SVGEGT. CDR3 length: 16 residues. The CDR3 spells CASSPRPVSGANVLTF. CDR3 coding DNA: TGTGCCAGCAGCCCTAGGCCCGTAAGTGGGGCCAACGTCCTGACTTTC.

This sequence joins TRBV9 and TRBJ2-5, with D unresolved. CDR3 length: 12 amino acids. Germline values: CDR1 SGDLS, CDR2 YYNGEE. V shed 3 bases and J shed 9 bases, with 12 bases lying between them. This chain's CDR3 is CASSAEFPPQYF. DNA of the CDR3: TGTGCCAGCAGCGCCGAGTTTCCCCCCCAGTACTTC.

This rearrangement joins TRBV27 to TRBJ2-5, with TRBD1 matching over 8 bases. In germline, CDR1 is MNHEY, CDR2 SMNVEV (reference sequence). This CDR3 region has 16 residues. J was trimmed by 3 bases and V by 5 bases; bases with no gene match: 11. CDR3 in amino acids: CASSPLQTGEEETQYF. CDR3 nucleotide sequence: TGTGCCAGCAGTCCCCTACAGACAGGGGAAGAAGAGACCCAGTACTTC.

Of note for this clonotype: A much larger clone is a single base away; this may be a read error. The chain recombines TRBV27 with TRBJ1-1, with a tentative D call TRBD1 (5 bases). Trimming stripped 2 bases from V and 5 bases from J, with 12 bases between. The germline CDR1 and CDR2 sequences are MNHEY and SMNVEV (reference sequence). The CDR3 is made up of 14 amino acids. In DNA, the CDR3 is TGTGCCAGCAGTTTAAGGGGCGTGAGGACTGAAGCTTTCTTT. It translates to CASSLRGVRTEAFF.

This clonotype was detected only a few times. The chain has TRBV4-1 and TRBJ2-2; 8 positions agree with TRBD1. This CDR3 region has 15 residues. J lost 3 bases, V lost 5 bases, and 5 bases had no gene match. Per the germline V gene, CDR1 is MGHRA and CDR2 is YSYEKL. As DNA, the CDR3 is TGCGCCAGCAGCTGGACAGGGTCGGACACCGGGGAGCTGTTTTTT. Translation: CASSWTGSDTGELFF.

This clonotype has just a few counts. In nucleotides, the CDR3 is TGTGCCAGCAGCGCCCCGTCGGTCACAGATACGCAGTATTTT. This translates into CASSAPSVTDTQYF. The V call is TRBV7-9, the J call TRBJ2-3; D is unclear. The CDR3 runs to 14 residues. V dropped 5 bases and J dropped 2 bases, with 11 bases sitting between them. In germline, CDR1 is SEHNR, CDR2 FQNEAQ (reference sequence).

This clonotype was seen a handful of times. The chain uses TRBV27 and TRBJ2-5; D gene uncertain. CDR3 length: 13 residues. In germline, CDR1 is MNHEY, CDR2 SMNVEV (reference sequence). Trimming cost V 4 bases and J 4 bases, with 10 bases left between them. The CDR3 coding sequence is TGTGCCAGCAGTTCCAGCTGGGCAGAGACCCAGTACTTC. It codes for CASSSSWAETQYF.

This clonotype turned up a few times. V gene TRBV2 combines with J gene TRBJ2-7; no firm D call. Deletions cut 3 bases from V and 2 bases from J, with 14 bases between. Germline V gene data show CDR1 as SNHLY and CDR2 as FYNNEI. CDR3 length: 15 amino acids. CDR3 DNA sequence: TGTGCCAGCAGTGATCGCAGTGACGGACCCTACGAGCAGTACTTC. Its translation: CASSDRSDGPYEQYF.

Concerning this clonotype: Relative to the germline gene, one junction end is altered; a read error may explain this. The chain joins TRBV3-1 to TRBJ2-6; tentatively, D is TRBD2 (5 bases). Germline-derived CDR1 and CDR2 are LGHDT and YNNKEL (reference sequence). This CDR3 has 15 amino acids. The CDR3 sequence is CASSQDFPGVNVLTF. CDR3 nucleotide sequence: TGTGCCAGCAGCCAAGATTTCCCCGGGGTCAACGTCCTGACTTTC.

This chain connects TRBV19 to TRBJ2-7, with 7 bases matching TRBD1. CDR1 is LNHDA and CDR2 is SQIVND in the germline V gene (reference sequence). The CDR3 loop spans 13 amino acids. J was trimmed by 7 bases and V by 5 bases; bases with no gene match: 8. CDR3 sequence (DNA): TGTGCCAGTAGTCTCGGGACAGTGGGTGAGCAGTACTTC. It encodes CASSLGTVGEQYF.

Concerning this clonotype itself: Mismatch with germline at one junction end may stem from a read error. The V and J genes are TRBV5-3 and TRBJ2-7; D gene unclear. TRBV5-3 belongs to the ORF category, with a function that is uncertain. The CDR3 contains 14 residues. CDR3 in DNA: TGTGCCAGCAGGAACGTTGGCAGCTCCTGCGAGCAGTACTTC. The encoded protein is CASRNVGSSCEQYF.

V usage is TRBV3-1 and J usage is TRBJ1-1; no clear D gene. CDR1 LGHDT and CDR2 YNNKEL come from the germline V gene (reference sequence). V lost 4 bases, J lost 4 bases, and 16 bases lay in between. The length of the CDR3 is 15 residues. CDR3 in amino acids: CASSPLLQPSTEAFF. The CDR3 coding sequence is TGTGCCAGCAGCCCGCTACTACAGCCATCCACTGAAGCTTTCTTT.

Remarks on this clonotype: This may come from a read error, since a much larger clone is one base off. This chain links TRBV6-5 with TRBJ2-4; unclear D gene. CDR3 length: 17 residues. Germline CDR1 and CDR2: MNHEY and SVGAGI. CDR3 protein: CASSYSMASVGKNVQYF. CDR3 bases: TGTGCCAGCAGTTACTCGATGGCTTCAGTCGGAAAAAACGTTCAGTACTTC.

CDR3 DNA: TGTGCCAGCAGTGTCGGGGACGGTTATCTTATATATTTT. Amino acids: CASSVGDGYLIYF. This chain connects TRBV6-4 to TRBJ1-3, with D possibly matching TRBD1 (5 bases). V was clipped by 4 bases and J by 13 bases, with 17 bases between them. CDR3 length: 13 residues. Germline V lookup: CDR1 MRHNA, CDR2 SNTAGT.

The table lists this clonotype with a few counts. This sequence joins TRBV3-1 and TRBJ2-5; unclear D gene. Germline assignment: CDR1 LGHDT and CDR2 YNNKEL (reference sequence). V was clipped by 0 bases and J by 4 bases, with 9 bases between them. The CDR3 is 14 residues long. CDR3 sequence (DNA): TGTGCCAGCAGCCAAGATCGCAGAAGAGAGACCCAGTACTTC. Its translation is CASSQDRRRETQYF.

CDR3 amino acids: CASSYSVDRGLPTYNEQFF. The CDR3 nucleotides are TGTGCCAGCAGTTACTCAGTTGACAGGGGGTTGCCTACCTACAATGAGCAGTTCTTC. This chain connects TRBV6-5 to TRBJ2-1, with 9 positions matching TRBD1. Trimming removed 0 bases from V and 2 bases from J; junction bases left unmatched: 11. The length of the CDR3 is 19 residues. Germline V CDR1 and CDR2: MNHEY, SVGAGI.

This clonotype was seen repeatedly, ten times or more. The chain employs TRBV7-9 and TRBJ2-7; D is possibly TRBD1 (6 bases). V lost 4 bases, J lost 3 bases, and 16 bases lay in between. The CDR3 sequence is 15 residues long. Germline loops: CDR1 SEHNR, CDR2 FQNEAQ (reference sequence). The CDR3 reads CASSSGQTEGYEQYF. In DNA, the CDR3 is TGTGCCAGCAGCTCCGGACAGACCGAGGGCTACGAGCAGTACTTC.

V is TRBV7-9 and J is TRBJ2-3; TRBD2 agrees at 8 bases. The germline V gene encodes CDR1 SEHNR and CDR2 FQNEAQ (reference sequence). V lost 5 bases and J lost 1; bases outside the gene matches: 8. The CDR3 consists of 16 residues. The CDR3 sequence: CASSPLTSAGTDTQYF. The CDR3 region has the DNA TGTGCCAGCAGCCCTCTGACTAGCGCAGGCACAGATACGCAGTATTTT.

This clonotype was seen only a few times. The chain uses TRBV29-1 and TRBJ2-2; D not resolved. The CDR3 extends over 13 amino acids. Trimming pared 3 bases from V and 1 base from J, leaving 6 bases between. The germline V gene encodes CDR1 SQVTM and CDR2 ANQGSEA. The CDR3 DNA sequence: TGCAGCGTTGATTGGGGGAACACCGGGGAGCTGTTTTTT. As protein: CSVDWGNTGELFF.

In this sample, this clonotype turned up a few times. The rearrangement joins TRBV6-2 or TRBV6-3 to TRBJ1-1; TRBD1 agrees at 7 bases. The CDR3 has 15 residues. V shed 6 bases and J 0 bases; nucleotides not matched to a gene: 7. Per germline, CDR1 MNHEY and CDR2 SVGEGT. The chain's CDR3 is CASREADRLNTEAFF. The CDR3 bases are TGTGCCAGCAGGGAAGCGGACAGGCTGAACACTGAAGCTTTCTTT.

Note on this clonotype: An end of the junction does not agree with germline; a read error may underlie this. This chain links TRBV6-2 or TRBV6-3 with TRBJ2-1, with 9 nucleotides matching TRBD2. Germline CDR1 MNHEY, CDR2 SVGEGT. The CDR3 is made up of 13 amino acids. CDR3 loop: CAGSRTSANEQFF. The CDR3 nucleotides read TGTGCCGGCAGTAGGACTAGCGCCAATGAGCAGTTCTTC.

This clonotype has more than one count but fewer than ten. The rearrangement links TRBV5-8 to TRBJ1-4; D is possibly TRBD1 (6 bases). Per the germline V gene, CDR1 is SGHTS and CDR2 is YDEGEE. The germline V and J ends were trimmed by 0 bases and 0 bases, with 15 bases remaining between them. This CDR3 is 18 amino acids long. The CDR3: CASSLDHRDTATNEKLFF. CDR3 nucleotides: TGTGCCAGCAGCTTGGATCACCGGGACACTGCAACTAATGAAAAACTGTTTTTT.

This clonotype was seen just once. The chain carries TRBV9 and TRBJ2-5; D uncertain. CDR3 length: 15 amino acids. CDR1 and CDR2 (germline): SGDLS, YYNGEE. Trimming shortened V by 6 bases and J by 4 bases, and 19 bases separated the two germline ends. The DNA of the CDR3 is TGTGCCAGCAATCCCGGGTGGACCAACGGAGAGACCCAGTACTTC. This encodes CASNPGWTNGETQYF.

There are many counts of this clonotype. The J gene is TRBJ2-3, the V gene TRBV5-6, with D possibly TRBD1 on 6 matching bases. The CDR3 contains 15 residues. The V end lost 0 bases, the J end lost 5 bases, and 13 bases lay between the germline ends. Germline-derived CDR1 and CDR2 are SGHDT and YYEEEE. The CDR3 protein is CASSLASGGQDTQYF. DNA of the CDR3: TGTGCCAGCAGCTTGGCCTCTGGGGGCCAAGATACGCAGTATTTT.

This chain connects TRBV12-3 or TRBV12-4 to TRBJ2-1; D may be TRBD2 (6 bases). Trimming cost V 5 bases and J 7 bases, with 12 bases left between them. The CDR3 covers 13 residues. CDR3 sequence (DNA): TGTGCCAGCAGTCGGACACGGGAGAATGAGCAGTTCTTC. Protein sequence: CASSRTRENEQFF.

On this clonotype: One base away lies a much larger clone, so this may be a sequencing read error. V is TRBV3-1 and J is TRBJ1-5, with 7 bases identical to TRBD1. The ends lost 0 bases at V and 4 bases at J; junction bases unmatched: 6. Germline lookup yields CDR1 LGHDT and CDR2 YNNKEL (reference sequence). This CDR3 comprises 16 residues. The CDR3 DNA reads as TGTGCCAGCAGCCAAGATTATCGGACAGGTAATCAGCCCCAGCATTTT. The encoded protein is CASSQDYRTGNQPQHF.

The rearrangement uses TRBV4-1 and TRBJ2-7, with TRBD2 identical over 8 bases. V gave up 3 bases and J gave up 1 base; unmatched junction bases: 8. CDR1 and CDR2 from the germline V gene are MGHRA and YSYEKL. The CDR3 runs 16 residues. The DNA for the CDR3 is TGCGCCAGCAGCCATGATGGAGGACTAGCTTCCTACGAGCAGTACTTC. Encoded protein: CASSHDGGLASYEQYF.

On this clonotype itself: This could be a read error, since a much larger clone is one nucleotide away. CDR3 bases: TGTGCCTGGGGACACACCTACGAGCAGTACTTC. It yields the protein CAWGHTYEQYF. The rearrangement uses TRBV30 and TRBJ2-7; D is possibly TRBD1 (5 bases). V lost 5 bases to trimming and J lost 2 bases, with 7 bases between them. The CDR3 is 11 amino acids. Germline V gives CDR1 GTSNPN, CDR2 SVGIG (reference sequence). The whole variable domain, filled in from reference TRBV30 and TRBJ2-7, reads SQTIHQWPATLVQPVGSPLSLECTVEGTSNPNLYWYRQAAGRGLQLLFYSVGIGQISSEVPQNLSASRPQDRQFILSSKKLLLSDSGFYLCAWGHTYEQYFGPGTRLTVT.

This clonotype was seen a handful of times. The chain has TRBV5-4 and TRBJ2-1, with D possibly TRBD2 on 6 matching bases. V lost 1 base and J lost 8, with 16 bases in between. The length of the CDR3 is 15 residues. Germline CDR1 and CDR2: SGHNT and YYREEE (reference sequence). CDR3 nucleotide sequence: TGTGCCAGCAGCTTGCCCCGAACTAGCTTCGATGAGCAGTTCTTC. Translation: CASSLPRTSFDEQFF.